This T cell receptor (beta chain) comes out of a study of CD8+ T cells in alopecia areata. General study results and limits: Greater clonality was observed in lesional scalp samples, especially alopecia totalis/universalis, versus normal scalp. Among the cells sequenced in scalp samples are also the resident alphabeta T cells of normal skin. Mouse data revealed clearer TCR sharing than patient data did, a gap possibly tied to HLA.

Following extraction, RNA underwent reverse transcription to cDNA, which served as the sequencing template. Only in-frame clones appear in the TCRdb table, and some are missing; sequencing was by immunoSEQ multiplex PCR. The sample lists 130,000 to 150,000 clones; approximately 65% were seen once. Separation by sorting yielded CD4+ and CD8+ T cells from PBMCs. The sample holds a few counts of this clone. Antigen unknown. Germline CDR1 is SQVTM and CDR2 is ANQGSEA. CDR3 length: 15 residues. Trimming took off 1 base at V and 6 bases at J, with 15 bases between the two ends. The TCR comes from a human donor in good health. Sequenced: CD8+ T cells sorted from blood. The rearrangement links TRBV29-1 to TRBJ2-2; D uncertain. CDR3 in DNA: TGCAGCGTTGAAGGGGGTCCGGGCGCGGCCGGGGAGCTGTTTTTT. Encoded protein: CSVEGGPGAAGELFF.